This T cell receptor beta chain was retrieved from a study of coeliac disease. A word on this clone: Its antigen remains unidentified.

V shed 4 bases and J 7 bases; nucleotides not matched to a gene: 7. The CDR3 runs 15 residues. Germline V gene data show CDR1 as MRHNA and CDR2 as SNTAGT. Assay used: immunoSEQ multiplex PCR; TCRdb lists only in-frame clones, some missing. The sample has 4,000 to 6,000 clones; under 65% are singletons. General study points: Most TRB amino acid sequences occurred in only one sample. Lower clonality than controls marked TRB and TRG repertoires from active celiac intraepithelial and lamina propria samples. Lamina propria and intraepithelial cell fractions may contain each other's cells. Of coeliac lamina propria samples, 9 of 18 held published gliadin-specific TRB sequences, versus 1 of 6 controls.

V is TRBV6-4 and J is TRBJ2-1, with TRBD1 matching 10 bases. Specimen: lamina propria lymphocytes from the gut. The clonotype was recovered from a woman in her 70s with celiac disease. The CDR3 loop is CASSAGTGERNEQFF. The CDR3 nucleotides are TGTGCCAGCAGTGCCGGGACAGGGGAGAGAAATGAGCAGTTCTTC.